The present T cell receptor beta chain was sequenced within a study of blood T cell repertoires in COVID-19. Across the study: The United States, Italy and Spain were the sources of the acute and convalescent COVID-19 samples. T cells, B-cell-depleted T cells, or PBMCs supplied cDNA or gDNA.

In the original processing: Estimation of nucleated cell counts was performed using reference gene primer amplification. TCRdb's table, derived via immunoSEQ multiplex PCR, lists solely in-frame clones and lacks some. V and J calls and clone size are those listed in that table; D and trimming were worked out from the DNA. The data contain about 55,000 clones, about four fifths of them seen just once; the ten biggest clones take up roughly 2%. Trimming took 2 bases from V and 7 from J; bases not matched to a gene: 8. Looked up from germline, CDR1 is MNHEY and CDR2 is SVGAGI. This CDR3 has 15 amino acids.

The sample taken for sequencing was peripheral blood. The receptor's source is a woman in her sixties with acute or convalescent COVID-19. This rearrangement joins TRBV6-5 to TRBJ2-1, with 7 bases aligning to TRBD2. This CDR3 is CASSYAGVVRNEQFF. Written as DNA, the CDR3 is TGTGCCAGCAGTTACGCGGGGGTAGTAAGGAATGAGCAGTTCTTC.